This T cell receptor beta chain was obtained from a study of cytomegalovirus exposure and HLA in healthy donors. Here immunoSEQ multiplex PCR was the method, and the copy in TCRdb shows in-frame clones only, minus some. The table shows about 300,000 clones, with around 87% occurring only once. Trimming shortened V by 0 bases and J by 4 bases, and 11 bases separated the two germline ends. Germline CDR1 reads SGDLS; CDR2 reads YYNGEE. The CDR3 is 15 residues long. The TCR comes from a woman in her late teens or twenties in good health and CMV-seronegative. The sample consisted of PBMCs. The rearrangement uses TRBV9 and TRBJ2-1, with D tentatively TRBD2 (5 bases). The CDR3 DNA follows: TGTGCCAGCAGCGTAGGGGCGGAGGCTTACAATGAGCAGTTCTTC. Its protein product is CASSVGAEAYNEQFF.